The 30 T cell receptor beta chains given below trace back to one sample, sequenced in a study of blood T cells in healthy people across ages. Through a sample-barcoded 5' primer and a J-beta primer mix, a second PCR was run for 7 to 11 cycles. TCRdb reprocessed the 5' RACE reads via MiXCR and lists one record per CDR3 protein. The sample lists about 970,000 distinct CDR3 sequences, roughly half occurring once. The source material was blood. The receptors shown here come from a woman aged 60-70 years in good health.

This clonotype came up a few times. The rearrangement uses TRBV28 and TRBJ2-7; D possibly uses TRBD1 or TRBD2 (5 bases each). This CDR3 is 15 amino acids long. V was trimmed by 6 bases and J by 0 bases, leaving 15 bases between them. In germline, CDR1 is MDHEN, CDR2 SYDVKM. The DNA of the CDR3 is TGTGCCAGCAGCGCCGGGACCCAGAGCTCCTACGAGCAGTACTTC. This codes for CASSAGTQSSYEQYF.

This clonotype occurred a few times. V is TRBV4-3 and J is TRBJ2-1; D possibly corresponds to TRBD2 (6 bases). Trimming shortened V by 1 base and J by 6 bases, and 10 bases separated the two germline ends. This CDR3 spans 14 amino acids. Per the germline V gene, CDR1 is LGHNA and CDR2 is YSLEER. In DNA, the CDR3 is TGCGCCAGCAGCCAAGGACTAGGTTCCAATGAGCAGTTCTTC. Translation: CASSQGLGSNEQFF.

There are a few counts of this clonotype. The chain employs TRBV28 and TRBJ2-7, with TRBD1 matching over 8 bases. J gave up 5 bases and V 5 bases, and 14 bases lay outside the gene matches. The CDR3 has 16 residues. The V gene's germline CDR1 is MDHEN and CDR2 SYDVKM. The CDR3 bases are TGTGCCAGCAGTCCAGGGACAGGAGGGACTCTCCACGAGCAGTACTTC. This sequence encodes CASSPGTGGTLHEQYF.

The chain couples TRBV27 to TRBJ2-7; 8 nucleotides align to TRBD2. Near its end, the DNA agrees better with TRBJ2-5, so the J call may be wrong. The CDR3 is 18 amino acids. In germline, CDR1 is MNHEY, CDR2 SMNVEV (reference sequence). CDR3 amino acids: CARKIRGGGAGVFETQYF. CDR3 sequence (DNA): TGTGCCAGAAAAATTAGAGGTGGCGGAGCGGGAGTGTTCGAGACCCAGTACTTC.

There are a few counts of this clonotype. The gene calls are TRBV5-1 and TRBJ2-5; D uncertain. The CDR3 sequence is 16 residues long. The V end lost 0 bases, the J end lost 0 bases, and 12 bases lay between the germline ends. Germline CDR1 and CDR2: SGHRS and YFSETQ. The CDR3 DNA follows: TGCGCCAGCAGCTTGGCCTTCTCCGAGAACCAAGAGACCCAGTACTTC. Translation gives CASSLAFSENQETQYF.

The V call is TRBV9, the J call TRBJ1-1, with D possibly TRBD1 on 5 matching bases. Germline V CDR1 and CDR2: SGDLS, YYNGEE. V was shortened by 7 bases and J by 3 bases, with 7 bases between the two germline ends. The CDR3 consists of 11 residues. The CDR3 nucleotides read TGTGCCAGCGGGGGGGACACTGAAGCTTTCTTT. Protein sequence: CASGGDTEAFF.

The table lists this clonotype with many counts. The CDR3 protein is CATSRDRGLYGYTF. CDR3 bases: TGTGCCACCAGCAGAGATCGGGGGCTCTATGGCTACACCTTC. The chain carries TRBV15 and TRBJ1-2; D possibly corresponds to TRBD1 (6 bases). V lost 0 bases, J lost 4 bases, and 9 bases lay in between. The CDR3 runs to 14 residues. In germline, CDR1 is LNHNV, CDR2 YYDKDF (reference sequence).

The chain uses TRBV20-1 and TRBJ2-5; 11 nucleotides align to TRBD2. The closer fit of TRBJ2-7 to the DNA end suggests the J call may be wrong. The CDR3 contains 16 residues. CDR1 and CDR2 from the germline V gene are DFQATT and SNEGSKA (reference sequence). The CDR3 sequence: CSATPLAGGPPYEQYF. The CDR3 region has the DNA TGCAGTGCTACTCCATTAGCGGGAGGGCCTCCCTACGAGCAGTACTTC.

The rearrangement joins TRBV4-1 to TRBJ2-4, with 7 bases aligning to TRBD2. The end of the DNA aligns better with TRBJ2-7, so the J call may be wrong. This CDR3 is built from 16 residues. CDR1 is MGHRA, CDR2 YSYEKL, per germline. The CDR3 reads CASSASVAGASYEQYF. Here the CDR3 DNA reads TGCGCCAGCAGCGCAAGCGTGGCGGGAGCTTCTTACGAGCAGTACTTC.

This clonotype has ten or more counts. The CDR3 coding sequence is TGTGCCAGCAGCTTAACGGGCACCTCCTACGAGCAGTACTTC. This gives the protein CASSLTGTSYEQYF. This chain uses TRBV7-3 with TRBJ2-7; no definite D call. CDR1 and CDR2 from the germline V gene are SGHTA and FQGTGA. CDR3 length: 14 amino acids. The V gene lost 0 bases and the J gene lost 0 bases, with 6 bases spanning the gap.

The chain links TRBV12-3 or TRBV12-4 to TRBJ1-1, with 7 bases fitting TRBD1. The CDR3 consists of 15 residues. Trimming at V came to 7 bases and at J to 10 bases, leaving 18 bases not matched to a gene. CDR3 loop: CASTPTGRPNGGAFF. Written as DNA, the CDR3 is TGTGCCAGCACCCCGACAGGGAGGCCAAATGGCGGAGCTTTCTTT.

With regard to this clonotype: A read error may produce the germline difference seen at one junction end. The V call is TRBV5-1, the J call TRBJ1-4, with D possibly being TRBD1 (6 bases). The germline V gene has CDR1 SGHRS and CDR2 YFSETQ. The CDR3 loop spans 15 amino acids. CDR3 in amino acids: CASSSGTLEDEELFF. CDR3 bases: TGCGCCAGCAGCTCCGGGACATTGGAAGATGAAGAACTGTTTTTT.

The sample holds a few counts of this clonotype. The chain is built from TRBV7-2 and TRBJ2-5, with D uncertain. Trimming shortened V by 5 bases and J by 4 bases, and 8 bases separated the two germline ends. This CDR3 has 12 residues. CDR1 SGHTA and CDR2 FQGNSA come from the germline V gene. The CDR3 spells CASSRVAETQYF. The CDR3 nucleotides read TGTGCCAGCAGCCGGGTGGCAGAGACCCAGTACTTC.

J is TRBJ1-1 and V is TRBV12-3 or TRBV12-4, with D possibly TRBD1 on 5 matching bases. With 4 bases removed from V and 4 bases from J, the gap between germline ends came to 19 bases. CDR3 length: 16 residues. The CDR3 loop reads CASSWRGGATGTEAFF. The CDR3 DNA reads TGTGCCAGCAGTTGGCGGGGCGGCGCTACGGGCACTGAAGCTTTCTTT.

V and J are TRBV20-1 and TRBJ2-2; the D gene is possibly TRBD2 (6 bases). The V end lost 5 bases, the J end lost 5 bases, and 9 bases lay between the germline ends. Germline V CDR1 and CDR2: DFQATT, SNEGSKA (reference sequence). This CDR3 has 12 residues. For the CDR3, the DNA is TGCAGTGCTGACGGGGGTACCGGGGAGCTGTTTTTT. Residues: CSADGGTGELFF.

This clonotype appeared a few times. The rearrangement uses TRBV12-3 or TRBV12-4 and TRBJ2-7; D is perhaps TRBD1 (6 bases). V lost 6 bases and J 2 bases, leaving 17 bases between the germline ends. The CDR3 totals 15 residues. The CDR3 loop reads CASRPGTPGTYEQYF. The DNA of the CDR3 is TGTGCCAGCAGACCCGGGACACCCGGTACCTACGAGCAGTACTTC.

The chain combines TRBV12-3 or TRBV12-4 with TRBJ2-1, with D possibly being TRBD2 (5 bases). The J call is doubtful: the DNA matches TRBJ2-7 better. This CDR3 spans 13 amino acids. CDR3 sequence (DNA): TGTGCCAGCAGCGGGATATACCTTGGCGAGCAGTACTTC. It codes for CASSGIYLGEQYF.

This clonotype was picked up a small number of times. V and J are TRBV12-3 or TRBV12-4 and TRBJ2-4; 7 bases match TRBD1. V lost 5 bases and J lost 3; bases outside the gene matches: 16. This CDR3 region has 18 residues. CDR3 coding DNA: TGTGCCAGCAGTCCCCAGGACAGGTTAGCAGGGCTCAAAAACATTCAGTACTTC. It yields the protein CASSPQDRLAGLKNIQYF.

V gene TRBV5-6 combines with J gene TRBJ2-3, with D uncertain. CDR1 is SGHDT, CDR2 YYEEEE, per germline. The CDR3 runs 15 residues. Deletions cut 0 bases from V and 2 bases from J, with 10 bases between. CDR3 residues: CASSLAVGFTDTQYF. The CDR3 DNA follows: TGTGCCAGCAGCTTGGCCGTCGGGTTCACAGATACGCAGTATTTT.

The rearrangement links TRBV28 to TRBJ1-5; D gene uncertain. Per the germline V gene, CDR1 is MDHEN and CDR2 is SYDVKM. V was clipped by 4 bases and J by 9 bases, with 7 bases between them. This CDR3 has 11 residues. Written as DNA, the CDR3 is TGTGCCAGCAGTTCACTAGGGCCCCAGCATTTT. Protein product: CASSSLGPQHF.

DNA for the CDR3: TGTGCCAGCAGTGAGGGACAGGGGTTTGGTGAGCAGTACTTC. Amino acids: CASSEGQGFGEQYF. V is TRBV6-5 and J is TRBJ2-7; 10 bases fit TRBD1. CDR1 is MNHEY and CDR2 is SVGAGI in the germline V gene. V trimming: 5 bases; J trimming: 7 bases; junction bases outside the gene matches: 8. This CDR3 is built from 14 residues.

CDR3 DNA sequence: TGTGCCAGCAGTCCCGGGACAGGGGGAAGATATGGCTACACCTTC. It specifies CASSPGTGGRYGYTF. This chain links TRBV12-3 or TRBV12-4 with TRBJ1-2; TRBD1 matches 11 bases. V lost 5 bases to trimming and J lost 5 bases; unmatched junction nucleotides: 7. The CDR3 is made up of 15 amino acids.

The chain carries TRBV28 and TRBJ2-7; 7 nucleotides agree with TRBD2. The J call may be faulty, since TRBJ2-1 better matches the DNA end. This CDR3 is built from 13 residues. Germline V gene lookup returns CDR1 MDHEN and CDR2 SYDVKM. CDR3 region: CASGGGVGNEQFF. DNA of the CDR3: TGTGCCAGCGGGGGGGGAGTTGGGAATGAGCAGTTCTTC.

Remarks on this clonotype: This likely comes from a read error, as the CDR3 has no conserved phenylalanine or tryptophan at its end. CDR3 loop: CASSQDSGTGSNEQYL. CDR3 sequence (DNA): TGCGCCAGCAGCCAAGACTCCGGGACAGGCTCGAACGAGCAGTACTTA. The V and J genes are TRBV4-1 and TRBJ2-4; 8 bases are a match to TRBD1. The DNA end favors TRBJ2-7, so the J call may be wrong. CDR3 length: 16 amino acids. Germline CDR1 and CDR2: MGHRA and YSYEKL.

The chain is built from TRBV28 and TRBJ2-1; 8 bases are shared with TRBD1. This CDR3 has 14 amino acids. CDR1 MDHEN and CDR2 SYDVKM come from the germline V gene. V shed 3 bases, J shed 8 bases, and the junction held 6 bases outside the gene matches. This chain's CDR3 is CASSFRDRRHEQFF. The CDR3 nucleotides read TGTGCCAGCAGTTTCCGGGACAGGAGGCATGAGCAGTTCTTC.

The chain joins TRBV3-1 to TRBJ2-3, with D perhaps matching TRBD2 (6 bases). The V end lost 8 bases, the J end lost 2 bases, and 8 bases lay between the germline ends. The CDR3 contains 12 residues. Germline loops: CDR1 LGHDT, CDR2 YNNKEL (reference sequence). The DNA for the CDR3 is TGTGCCAGCGGGGGGTTCACAGATACGCAGTATTTT. Protein sequence: CASGGFTDTQYF.

The genes are TRBV9 and TRBJ2-5; D may be TRBD2 (5 bases). The germline V gene has CDR1 SGDLS and CDR2 YYNGEE. Between the trimmed V and J ends, which lost 0 bases and 1 base, there was a span of 16 bases. The CDR3 runs to 17 residues. The CDR3 region has the DNA TGTGCCAGCAGCGTAGGATCGGCTAGCTGGGCCCAAGAGACCCAGTACTTC. This translates into CASSVGSASWAQETQYF.

In nucleotides, the CDR3 is TGCAGCGTAATCCTAGTGGGAGGGAAAGAGACCCAGTACTTC. As protein: CSVILVGGKETQYF. J is TRBJ2-5 and V is TRBV29-1; 7 positions match TRBD2. Germline V gene lookup returns CDR1 SQVTM and CDR2 ANQGSEA. There are 14 residues in the CDR3. Trimming cost V 6 bases and J 3 bases; bases outside gene matches: 10.

The chain carries TRBV11-2 and TRBJ2-4; D is unclear. The CDR3 consists of 19 residues. CDR1 is SGHAT, CDR2 FQNNGV, per germline. Trimming shortened V by 5 bases and J by 2 bases, and 25 bases separated the two germline ends. CDR3 in amino acids: CASSLPSGRPVRSKNIQYF. The CDR3 DNA reads as TGTGCCAGCAGCCTCCCTTCCGGGCGTCCGGTCCGGTCCAAAAACATTCAGTACTTC.

This clonotype was seen ten or more times. The chain couples TRBV12-3 or TRBV12-4 to TRBJ2-7, with TRBD2 matching over 8 bases. The CDR3 has 14 residues. With 5 bases clipped from V and 3 bases from J, the junction kept 6 bases outside the gene matches. CDR3 sequence reads: CASSLGGRNYEQYF. CDR3 nucleotides: TGTGCCAGCAGTCTGGGCGGGAGGAACTACGAGCAGTACTTC.